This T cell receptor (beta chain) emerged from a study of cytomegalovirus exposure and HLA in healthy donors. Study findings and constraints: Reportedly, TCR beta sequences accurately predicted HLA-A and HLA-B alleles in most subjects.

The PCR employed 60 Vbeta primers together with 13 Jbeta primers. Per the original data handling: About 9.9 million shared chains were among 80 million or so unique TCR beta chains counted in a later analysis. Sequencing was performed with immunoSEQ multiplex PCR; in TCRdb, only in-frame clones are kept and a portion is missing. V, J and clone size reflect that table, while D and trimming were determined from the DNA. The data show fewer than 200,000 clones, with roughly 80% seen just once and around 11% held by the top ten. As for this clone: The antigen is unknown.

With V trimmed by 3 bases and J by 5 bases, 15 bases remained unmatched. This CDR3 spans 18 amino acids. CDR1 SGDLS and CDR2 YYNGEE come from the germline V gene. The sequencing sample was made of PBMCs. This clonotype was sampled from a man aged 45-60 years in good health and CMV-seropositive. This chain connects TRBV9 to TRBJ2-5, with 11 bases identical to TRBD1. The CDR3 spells CASSGSSLGQGDTETQYF. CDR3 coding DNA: TGTGCCAGCAGCGGTAGCAGCTTGGGACAGGGGGATACGGAGACCCAGTACTTC.